This T cell receptor beta chain was found in a study of T cell responses to AZD1222 COVID-19 vaccine. The sample holds a few counts of this clone. TCRdb's table, derived via immunoSEQ multiplex PCR, lists solely in-frame clones and lacks some. The sample lists more than 35,000 clones, about 82% seen once, with about 20% in the top ten. Germline values: CDR1 SGHDT, CDR2 YYEEEE. V lost 3 bases and J 1 base, leaving 13 bases between the germline ends. CDR3 size: 15 residues. The genes are TRBV5-6 and TRBJ1-2, with a weak D call TRBD1 (6 bases). The TCR originated in an adult who received the MenACWY meningococcal vaccine as a control. The input for sequencing was peripheral blood, taken 28 days after the second dose of the MenACWY control vaccine. The CDR3 DNA reads as TGTGCCAGCAGCTACCAAGACAGGCGTAACTATGGCTACACCTTC. This codes for CASSYQDRRNYGYTF.